These 13 T cell receptor beta chains came from one sample sequenced in a study of graft-versus-host responses after intestinal transplantation. Produced via immunoSEQ multiplex PCR; TCRdb's table is partial and in-frame only. The repertoire holds tens of thousands of clones, about 94% seen once, with 0.15% to 0.2% in the top ten. These receptors have no known antigen. The starting material was unstimulated CD4+ T cells sorted from spleen or lymph node cells, obtained before transplant. All receptors derive from a human donor who was the organ donor for an intestinal transplant.

The rearrangement links TRBV28 to TRBJ1-3; D unresolved. V gave up 4 bases and J gave up 1 base, with 8 bases separating them. CDR3 length: 14 amino acids. The V gene's germline CDR1 is MDHEN and CDR2 SYDVKM. CDR3 protein: CASSSSFSGNTIYF. In DNA form, the CDR3 reads TGTGCCAGCAGTTCATCTTTTTCTGGAAACACCATATATTTT.

The V gene is TRBV28, the J gene TRBJ1-3; D gene unclear. V shed 3 bases and J shed 7 bases, with 7 bases lying between them. The germline CDR1 and CDR2 sequences are MDHEN and SYDVKM. This CDR3 has 12 amino acids. The CDR3 spells CASSFKTNTIYF. CDR3 sequence (DNA): TGTGCCAGCAGTTTTAAGACCAACACCATATATTTT. The whole variable domain, remainder taken from reference TRBV28 and TRBJ1-3, is DVKVTQSSRYLVKRTGEKVFLECVQDMDHENMFWYRQDPGLGLRLIYFSYDVKMKEKGDIPEGYSVSREKKERFSLILESASTNQTSMYLCASSFKTNTIYFGEGSWLTVV.

The chain couples TRBV28 to TRBJ2-5; D is possibly TRBD1 (5 bases). Trimming cost V 2 bases and J 9 bases, with 7 bases left between them. The germline V gene has CDR1 MDHEN and CDR2 SYDVKM. The CDR3 runs 11 residues. CDR3 nucleotides: TGTGCCAGCAGTTTACTGACAGCCCAGTACTTC. Its translation: CASSLLTAQYF.

V gene TRBV7-2 combines with J gene TRBJ2-5, with D perhaps TRBD1 or TRBD2 (5 bases each). The DNA end is a closer match to TRBJ2-7, so the J assignment may be wrong. The CDR3 contains 14 residues. Germline-derived CDR1 and CDR2 are SGHTA and FQGNSA. The chain's CDR3 is CASSFRDQIYEQYF. The CDR3 bases are TGTGCCAGCAGCTTCCGGGACCAGATTTACGAGCAGTACTTC.

The chain is built from TRBV18 and TRBJ1-1, with D tentatively TRBD1 (6 bases). The CDR3 loop spans 17 amino acids. Germline lookup yields CDR1 KGHSH and CDR2 LQKENI. The germline V and J ends were trimmed by 3 bases and 0 bases, with 17 bases remaining between them. The CDR3 loop reads CASSPVGLRGMNTEAFF. In nucleotides, the CDR3 is TGTGCCAGCTCACCGGTAGGATTAAGGGGGATGAACACTGAAGCTTTCTTT. The complete variable domain, with remaining parts taken from reference TRBV18 and TRBJ1-1, reads NAGVMQNPRHLVRRRGQEARLRCSPMKGHSHVYWYRQLPEEGLKFMVYLQKENIIDESGMPKERFSAEFPKEGPSILRIQQVVRGDSAAYFCASSPVGLRGMNTEAFFGQGTRLTVV.

Of note for this clone: The CDR3 carries no conserved terminal phenylalanine or tryptophan, so it likely arises from a read error. Because the CDR3's place on the DNA is in doubt, the DNA is left out and the CDR3 is given as listed by TCRdb. The chain uses TRBV6-6 and TRBJ2-7; TRBD2 was called by the table and not checked on the DNA. CDR1 and CDR2 from the germline V gene are MNHNY and SVGAGI (reference sequence). The CDR3 extends over 11 residues, inclusive of both ends. The CDR3 sequence is CASSQPPTYVL.

This chain connects TRBV19 to TRBJ1-3; a possible D gene is TRBD1 (5 bases). CDR1 and CDR2 (germline): LNHDA, SQIVND (reference sequence). The CDR3 has 14 amino acids. V shed 5 bases and J shed 1 base, with 9 bases lying between them. In DNA form, the CDR3 reads TGTGCCAGTAGTCGACAGTTATCTGGAAACACCATATATTTT. It specifies CASSRQLSGNTIYF.

The V call is TRBV2, the J call TRBJ2-5; 10 bases are a match to TRBD1. The CDR3 consists of 13 residues. Germline CDR1 is SNHLY and CDR2 is FYNNEI. V lost 8 bases and J lost 4; bases outside the gene matches: 4. The CDR3 DNA is TGTGCCAGCTCCGGGACAGGGGTAGAGACCCAGTACTTC. Protein sequence: CASSGTGVETQYF.

The chain links TRBV6-5 to TRBJ1-3; D unresolved. V was clipped by 0 bases and J by 1 base, with 4 bases between them. The germline gives CDR1 MNHEY, CDR2 SVGAGI. This CDR3 has 14 amino acids. CDR3 nucleotides: TGTGCCAGCAGTTACTCAGGGTCTGGAAACACCATATATTTT. Residues: CASSYSGSGNTIYF.

This chain connects TRBV6-1 to TRBJ1-2; TRBD1 aligns across 7 bases. V trimming: 5 bases; J trimming: 4 bases; junction bases outside the gene matches: 7. The CDR3 covers 14 residues. Germline V gene lookup returns CDR1 MNHNS and CDR2 SASEGT. The CDR3 sequence is CASSLQDRLYGYTF. The CDR3 region has the DNA TGTGCCAGCAGTTTGCAGGACAGGCTCTATGGCTACACCTTC.

This sequence joins TRBV29-1 and TRBJ1-1; perhaps TRBD1 as D (6 bases). CDR3 length: 13 residues. Trimming shortened V by 6 bases and J by 1 base, and 12 bases separated the two germline ends. Germline-derived CDR1 and CDR2 are SQVTM and ANQGSEA. The CDR3 is CSVSDRQNTEAFF. The DNA of the CDR3 is TGCAGCGTAAGTGACAGGCAGAACACTGAAGCTTTCTTT.

As regards this clone: One end of the junction varies from germline; a read error may be responsible. J is TRBJ2-3 and V is TRBV5-4; D is unresolved. This CDR3 has 15 amino acids. Per germline, CDR1 SGHNT and CDR2 YYREEE (reference sequence). The CDR3 sequence: CAGSWGELGTDTQYF. CDR3 nucleotide sequence: TGTGCCGGCAGCTGGGGTGAGCTAGGCACAGATACGCAGTATTTT.

As to this clone: The junction differs from germline at one of its ends, possibly a read error. The gene calls are TRBV7-7 and TRBJ1-1; D unclear. Germline V gene sequence: CDR1 SSHAT, CDR2 FNYEAQ (reference sequence). The CDR3 runs 13 residues. The CDR3 nucleotides are TGTGCTAGCAGCGTTCAGGAGAACACTGAAGCTTTCTTT. Protein product: CASSVQENTEAFF.